This TCR beta chain stems from a study of T cells and copy number aberrations in small-cell lung cancer. General study points: Compared with adjacent lung tissue, tumors had lower T-cell richness and clonality and non-significantly lower density.

Germline V gene lookup returns CDR1 SGHKS and CDR2 YYEKEE (reference sequence). V shed 4 bases and J shed 2 bases, with 18 bases lying between them. The CDR3 consists of 16 residues. This clone was observed a single time. Its antigen is currently unknown. The method was immunoSEQ multiplex PCR; TCRdb's version includes in-frame clones alone and lacks a portion of them. The sample shows 2,400 or so clones, 70% to 85% of them seen only once. Every patient either smoked or had heavy second-hand smoke exposure. Adjacent normal lung was taken at least 2 cm from tumor. The sequence derives from a woman aged 50 to 60 with small cell lung cancer. The genes are TRBV5-5 and TRBJ1-1; D gene ambiguous. Sample: normal tissue next to the tumor. CDR3 DNA: TGTGCCAGCAGCGCGGGGAGTCGAGCCCGTAACACTGAAGCTTTCTTT. This gives the protein CASSAGSRARNTEAFF.